Each of the 14 T cell receptor beta chains below was sequenced from the same sample in a study of CD8 T cells in Susac syndrome. Roughly 0.45 to 1 ug RNA was reverse transcribed with random hexamers. In TCRdb, the immunoSEQ multiplex PCR reads were re-called with MiXCR into one record per CDR3 protein. Of 150,000 or so distinct CDR3 sequences in the sample, 95% were seen once. The sample comprised CD4+ T cells from PBMCs. The receptors come from a human donor with Susac syndrome.

The chain has TRBV25-1 and TRBJ2-3; D is unclear. The CDR3 sequence is 14 residues long. Germline V gene data show CDR1 as MGHDK and CDR2 as SYGVNS. V was pared by 3 bases and J by 4 bases, with 11 bases between. CDR3 in DNA: TGTGCCAGCAGTGAGGACGGCGGATCAGATACGCAGTATTTT. Protein product: CASSEDGGSDTQYF.

J is TRBJ2-5 and V is TRBV25-1; TRBD2 is a possible D gene (6 bases). Germline loops: CDR1 MGHDK, CDR2 SYGVNS. Between the trimmed V and J ends, which lost 1 base and 2 bases, there was a span of 14 bases. This CDR3 has 16 amino acids. The DNA of the CDR3 is TGTGCCAGCAGTGAATTGGGGGGAAAGGTACAAGAGACCCAGTACTTC. It specifies CASSELGGKVQETQYF.

V usage is TRBV25-1 and J usage is TRBJ2-7; possible D gene TRBD2, 6 bases. Germline V gives CDR1 MGHDK, CDR2 SYGVNS. This CDR3 region has 14 residues. V lost 4 bases and J 6 bases, leaving 16 bases between the germline ends. This CDR3 is CASSGGTPTREQYF. In DNA, the CDR3 is TGTGCCAGCAGTGGCGGGACTCCGACGCGCGAGCAGTACTTC.

The chain joins TRBV2 to TRBJ2-3; the D call may be TRBD1 or TRBD2 (5 bases each). V was shortened by 9 bases and J by 5 bases, with 9 bases between the two germline ends. Germline V gives CDR1 SNHLY, CDR2 FYNNEI. This CDR3 spans 11 amino acids. Here the CDR3 DNA reads TGTGCCAGGGGGGACGGAGATACGCAGTATTTT. It encodes CARGDGDTQYF.

This clonotype came up once. The gene calls are TRBV5-1 and TRBJ2-7; 9 bases are a match to TRBD1. The germline V gene encodes CDR1 SGHRS and CDR2 YFSETQ. The V and J ends lost 3 bases and 4 bases, in that order; junction bases with no gene match: 8. The CDR3 totals 15 residues. CDR3 in amino acids: CASSSNTGGRYEQYF. The CDR3 bases are TGCGCCAGCAGCTCAAACACAGGGGGCCGGTACGAGCAGTACTTC.

V gene TRBV12-3 or TRBV12-4 combines with J gene TRBJ2-1; 9 bases are a match to TRBD2. Trimming removed 3 bases from V and 9 bases from J; junction bases left unmatched: 9. This CDR3 is built from 15 residues. This CDR3 reads CASSFRLAGKVEQFF. The CDR3, as DNA: TGTGCCAGCAGTTTCCGGCTAGCGGGGAAAGTTGAGCAGTTCTTC.

This chain uses TRBV14 with TRBJ1-5; D remains ambiguous. V gave up 1 base and J gave up 7 bases, with 14 bases separating them. Germline V lookup: CDR1 SGHDN, CDR2 FVKESK. The length of the CDR3 is 15 residues. In nucleotides, the CDR3 is TGTGCCAGCAGCCAAGTCGTTGAGGGTTTCCAGCCCCAGCATTTT. Translated: CASSQVVEGFQPQHF.

DNA of the CDR3: TGTGCCAGCAGCGTGCAGGGGGTGGGCACTGAAGCTTTCTTT. It yields the protein CASSVQGVGTEAFF. The chain recombines TRBV9 with TRBJ1-1; 7 nucleotides match TRBD1. V lost 2 bases to trimming and J lost 4 bases; unmatched junction nucleotides: 5. The CDR3 is 14 amino acids. Looked up from germline, CDR1 is SGDLS and CDR2 is YYNGEE.

V usage is TRBV6-2 or TRBV6-3 and J usage is TRBJ1-5; D is undetermined. Germline CDR1 is MNHEY and CDR2 is SVGEGT. This CDR3 has 14 amino acids. The V gene lost 8 bases and the J gene lost 1 base, with 12 bases spanning the gap. The DNA for the CDR3 is TGTGCCAGCTCCATGGGTTTGAGCAATCAGCCCCAGCATTTT. Its protein is CASSMGLSNQPQHF.

This clonotype showed up just once. The gene calls are TRBV3-1 and TRBJ2-6; D unclear. Per germline, CDR1 LGHDT and CDR2 YNNKEL (reference sequence). There are 15 residues in the CDR3. Trimming stripped 4 bases from V and 4 bases from J, with 11 bases between. CDR3 DNA sequence: TGTGCCAGCAGCCCGCCTAGTTCCGGGGCCAACGTCCTGACTTTC. Translating it yields CASSPPSSGANVLTF.

The chain employs TRBV29-1 and TRBJ2-1; D is possibly TRBD2 (6 bases). Per the germline V gene, CDR1 is SQVTM and CDR2 is ANQGSEA. Deletions cut 6 bases from V and 6 bases from J, with 15 bases between. The CDR3 is 13 residues long. CDR3 amino acids: CSVTRLEGNEQFF. DNA of the CDR3: TGCAGCGTCACCAGACTAGAAGGCAATGAGCAGTTCTTC.

The chain joins TRBV5-1 to TRBJ2-1; D not resolved. Germline-derived CDR1 and CDR2 are SGHRS and YFSETQ. The CDR3 totals 15 residues. Deletions cut 0 bases from V and 3 bases from J, with 10 bases between. Here the CDR3 DNA reads TGCGCCAGCAGCTTGGCCTACAAACACTACAATGAGCAGTTCTTC. Protein product: CASSLAYKHYNEQFF.

This chain connects TRBV20-1 to TRBJ2-5; no definite D call. Germline values: CDR1 DFQATT, CDR2 SNEGSKA (reference sequence). V was shortened by 0 bases and J by 12 bases, with 11 bases between the two germline ends. This CDR3 region has 11 residues. The CDR3 loop is CSARDRAVEYF. CDR3 DNA: TGCAGTGCTAGAGACCGAGCCGTGGAGTACTTC.

This chain connects TRBV29-1 to TRBJ2-3; D uncertain. Germline assignment: CDR1 SQVTM and CDR2 ANQGSEA. V shed 3 bases and J shed 0 bases, with 10 bases lying between them. There are 14 residues in the CDR3. CDR3 nucleotide sequence: TGCAGCGTTGAGTTTTCTCCGAGCACAGATACGCAGTATTTT. Protein product: CSVEFSPSTDTQYF.